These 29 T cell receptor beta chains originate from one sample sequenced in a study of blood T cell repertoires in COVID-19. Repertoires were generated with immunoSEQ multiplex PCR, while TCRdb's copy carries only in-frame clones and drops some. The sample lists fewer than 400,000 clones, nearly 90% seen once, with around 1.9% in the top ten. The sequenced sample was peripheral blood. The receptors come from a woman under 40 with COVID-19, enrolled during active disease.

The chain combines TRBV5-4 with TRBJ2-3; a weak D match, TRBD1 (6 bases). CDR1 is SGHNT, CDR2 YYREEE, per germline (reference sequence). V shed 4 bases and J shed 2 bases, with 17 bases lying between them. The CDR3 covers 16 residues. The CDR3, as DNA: TGTGCCAGCAGCACCAAGTACAGGGTCGCCACAGATACGCAGTATTTT. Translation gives CASSTKYRVATDTQYF.

CDR3 loop: CASSLRSNTEAFF. DNA for the CDR3: TGTGCCAGCAGCCTCAGATCTAACACTGAAGCTTTCTTT. The rearrangement links TRBV3-1 (or the pseudogene TRBV3-2) to TRBJ1-1; D is unresolved. V dropped 4 bases and J dropped 2 bases, with 8 bases sitting between them. This CDR3 is built from 13 residues. Germline CDR1 reads LGHDT; CDR2 reads YNNKEL (reference sequence).

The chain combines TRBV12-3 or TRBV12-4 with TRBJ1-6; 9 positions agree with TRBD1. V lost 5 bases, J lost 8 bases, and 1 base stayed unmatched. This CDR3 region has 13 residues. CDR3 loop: CASSRDRDSPLHF. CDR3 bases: TGTGCCAGCAGTAGGGACAGGGATTCACCCCTCCACTTT.

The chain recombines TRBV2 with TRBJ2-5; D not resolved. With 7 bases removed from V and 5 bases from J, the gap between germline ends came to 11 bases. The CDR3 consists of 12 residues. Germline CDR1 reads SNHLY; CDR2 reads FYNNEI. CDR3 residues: CASTNYAETQYF. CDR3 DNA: TGTGCCAGCACGAACTACGCGGAGACCCAGTACTTC.

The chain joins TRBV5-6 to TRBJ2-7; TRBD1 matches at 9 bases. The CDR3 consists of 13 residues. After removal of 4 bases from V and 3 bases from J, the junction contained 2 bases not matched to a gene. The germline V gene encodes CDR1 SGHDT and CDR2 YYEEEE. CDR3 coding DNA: TGTGCCAGCAGCATGACAGGGGGCTACGAGCAGTACTTC. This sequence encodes CASSMTGGYEQYF.

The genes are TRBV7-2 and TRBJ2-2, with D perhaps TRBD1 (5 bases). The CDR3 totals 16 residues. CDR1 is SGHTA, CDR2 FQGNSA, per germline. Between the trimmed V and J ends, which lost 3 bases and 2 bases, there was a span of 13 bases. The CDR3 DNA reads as TGTGCCAGCAGCTTTCAGAGGACAACTAACACCGGGGAGCTGTTTTTT. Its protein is CASSFQRTTNTGELFF.

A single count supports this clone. For the CDR3, the DNA is TGTGCCAGTAGTACCGACGCCTGGGCCGGCCAATACACCTTC. This translates into CASSTDAWAGQYTF. The chain recombines TRBV19 with TRBJ1-2; no clear D. The germline V gene encodes CDR1 LNHDA and CDR2 SQIVND (reference sequence). V shed 4 bases and J shed 11 bases, with 20 bases lying between them. The length of the CDR3 is 14 residues. Looking up the rest from reference TRBV19 and TRBJ1-2 gives the full variable domain: DGGITQSPKYLFRKEGQNVTLSCEQNLNHDAMYWYRQDPGQGLRLIYYSQIVNDFQKGDIAEGYSVSREKKESFPLTVTSAQKNPTAFYLCASSTDAWAGQYTFGSGTRLTVV.

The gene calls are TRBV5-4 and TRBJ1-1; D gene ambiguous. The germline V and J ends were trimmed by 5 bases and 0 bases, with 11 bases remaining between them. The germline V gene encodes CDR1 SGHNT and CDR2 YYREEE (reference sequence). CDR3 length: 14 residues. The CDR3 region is CASRSGLLNTEAFF. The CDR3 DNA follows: TGTGCCAGCAGGTCAGGACTCCTGAACACTGAAGCTTTCTTT.

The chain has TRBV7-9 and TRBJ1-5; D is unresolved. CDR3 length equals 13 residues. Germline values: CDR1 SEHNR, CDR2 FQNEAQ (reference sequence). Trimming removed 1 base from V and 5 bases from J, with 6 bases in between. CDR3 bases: TGTGCCAGCAGCTTAGGAACTGATCAGCCCCAGCATTTT. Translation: CASSLGTDQPQHF.

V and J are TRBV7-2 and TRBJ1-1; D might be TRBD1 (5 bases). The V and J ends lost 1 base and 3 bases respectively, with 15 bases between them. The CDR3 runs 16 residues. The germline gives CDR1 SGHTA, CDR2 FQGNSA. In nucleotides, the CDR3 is TGTGCCAGCAGCTTAGAGTACGGGGGTGGGGACACTGAAGCTTTCTTT. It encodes CASSLEYGGGDTEAFF.

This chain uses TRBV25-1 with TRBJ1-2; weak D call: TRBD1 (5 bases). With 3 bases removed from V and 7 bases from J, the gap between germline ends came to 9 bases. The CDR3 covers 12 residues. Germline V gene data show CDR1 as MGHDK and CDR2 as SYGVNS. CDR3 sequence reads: CASSEEGSGYTF. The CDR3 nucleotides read TGTGCCAGCAGTGAGGAGGGGAGTGGCTACACCTTC.

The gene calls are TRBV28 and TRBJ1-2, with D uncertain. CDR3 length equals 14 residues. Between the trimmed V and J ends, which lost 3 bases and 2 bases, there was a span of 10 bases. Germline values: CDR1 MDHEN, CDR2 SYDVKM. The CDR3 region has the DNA TGTGCCAGCAGTTTGGAATCGAGGAACTATGGCTACACCTTC. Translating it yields CASSLESRNYGYTF.

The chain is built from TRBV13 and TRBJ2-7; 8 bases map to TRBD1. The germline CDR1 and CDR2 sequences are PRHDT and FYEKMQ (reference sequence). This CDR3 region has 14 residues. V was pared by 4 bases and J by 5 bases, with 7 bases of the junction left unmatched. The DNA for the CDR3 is TGTGCCAGCAGCTATGGACAGGGTGTGAACGAGCAGTACGTC. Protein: CASSYGQGVNEQYV.

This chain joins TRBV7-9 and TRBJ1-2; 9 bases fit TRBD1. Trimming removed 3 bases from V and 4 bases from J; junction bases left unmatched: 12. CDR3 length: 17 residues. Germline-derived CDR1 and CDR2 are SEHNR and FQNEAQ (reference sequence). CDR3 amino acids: CASSFEAGTGFSYGYTF. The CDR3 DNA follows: TGTGCCAGCAGCTTCGAGGCCGGGACAGGGTTTTCCTATGGCTACACCTTC.

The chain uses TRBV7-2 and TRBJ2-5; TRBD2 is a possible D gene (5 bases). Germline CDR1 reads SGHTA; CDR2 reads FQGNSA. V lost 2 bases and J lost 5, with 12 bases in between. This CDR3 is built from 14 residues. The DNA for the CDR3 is TGTGCCAGCAGCTTAAGAGCGGATGGGGAGACCCAGTACTTC. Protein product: CASSLRADGETQYF.

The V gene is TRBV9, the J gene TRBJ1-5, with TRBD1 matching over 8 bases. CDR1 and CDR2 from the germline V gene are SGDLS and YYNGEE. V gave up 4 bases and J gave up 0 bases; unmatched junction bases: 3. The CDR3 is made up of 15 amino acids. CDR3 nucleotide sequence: TGTGCCAGCAGCCGGACAGGGATTAGCAATCAGCCCCAGCATTTT. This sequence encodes CASSRTGISNQPQHF.

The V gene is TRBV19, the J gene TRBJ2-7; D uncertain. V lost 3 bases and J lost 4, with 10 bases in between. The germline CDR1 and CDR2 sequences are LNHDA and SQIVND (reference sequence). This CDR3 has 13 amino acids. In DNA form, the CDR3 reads TGTGCCAGTAGTATCGGTGAAAGATACGAGCAGTACTTC. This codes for CASSIGERYEQYF.

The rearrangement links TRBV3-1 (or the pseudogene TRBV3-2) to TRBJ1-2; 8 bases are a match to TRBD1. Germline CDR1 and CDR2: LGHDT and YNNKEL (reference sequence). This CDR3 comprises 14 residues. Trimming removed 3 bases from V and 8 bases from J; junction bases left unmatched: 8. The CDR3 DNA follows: TGTGCCAGCAGCCAGCCCCAGGGGGCGGGGGGCTACACCTTC. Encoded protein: CASSQPQGAGGYTF.

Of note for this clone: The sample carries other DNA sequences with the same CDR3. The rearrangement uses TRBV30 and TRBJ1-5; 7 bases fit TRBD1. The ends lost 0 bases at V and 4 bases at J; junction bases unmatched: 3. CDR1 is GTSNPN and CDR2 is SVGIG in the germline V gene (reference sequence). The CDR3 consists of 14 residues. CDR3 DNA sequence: TGTGCCTGGAGTGTACTACAGGGGAATCAGCCCCAGCATTTT. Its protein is CAWSVLQGNQPQHF. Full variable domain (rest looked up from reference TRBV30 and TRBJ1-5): SQTIHQWPATLVQPVGSPLSLECTVEGTSNPNLYWYRQAAGRGLQLLFYSVGIGQISSEVPQNLSASRPQDRQFILSSKKLLLSDSGFYLCAWSVLQGNQPQHFGDGTRLSIL.

The CDR3 sequence: CASSVGLRGYEQYF. As DNA, the CDR3 is TGCGCCAGCAGTGTTGGGCTACGGGGGTACGAGCAGTACTTC. This sequence joins TRBV5-1 and TRBJ2-7, with a possible D match to TRBD2 (6 bases). V was clipped by 5 bases and J by 4 bases, with 16 bases between them. Germline values: CDR1 SGHRS, CDR2 YFSETQ. The CDR3 totals 14 residues. Complete variable domain (other parts from reference TRBV5-1 and TRBJ2-7): KAGVTQTPRYLIKTRGQQVTLSCSPISGHRSVSWYQQTPGQGLQFLFEYFSETQRNKGNFPGRFSGRQFSNSRSEMNVSTLELGDSALYLCASSVGLRGYEQYFGPGTRLTVT.

The CDR3 reads CASSLTGAHSPLHF. Written as DNA, the CDR3 is TGTGCCAGTAGTTTGACAGGGGCGCACTCACCCCTCCACTTT. The V call is TRBV19, the J call TRBJ1-6, with TRBD1 identical over 8 bases. CDR1 is LNHDA, CDR2 SQIVND, per germline (reference sequence). Germline trimming cut 5 bases from V and 10 bases from J; bases unmatched to any gene: 7. The CDR3 consists of 14 residues. The variable domain in full, with the rest retrieved from reference TRBV19 and TRBJ1-6, is DGGITQSPKYLFRKEGQNVTLSCEQNLNHDAMYWYRQDPGQGLRLIYYSQIVNDFQKGDIAEGYSVSREKKESFPLTVTSAQKNPTAFYLCASSLTGAHSPLHFGNGTRLTVT.

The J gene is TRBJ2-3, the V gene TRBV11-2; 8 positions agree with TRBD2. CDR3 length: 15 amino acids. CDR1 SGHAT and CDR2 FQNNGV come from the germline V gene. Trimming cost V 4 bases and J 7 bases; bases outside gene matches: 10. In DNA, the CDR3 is TGTGCCAGCAGCTCGACCCAAGCGGGGGATCATACGCAGTATTTT. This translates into CASSSTQAGDHTQYF.

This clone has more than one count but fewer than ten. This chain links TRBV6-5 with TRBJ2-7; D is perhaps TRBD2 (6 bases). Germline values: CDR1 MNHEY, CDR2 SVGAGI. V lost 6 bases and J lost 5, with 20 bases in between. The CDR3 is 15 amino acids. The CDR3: CASRALVYPGDEQYF. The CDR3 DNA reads TGTGCCAGCAGGGCTTTAGTCTACCCGGGGGACGAGCAGTACTTC.

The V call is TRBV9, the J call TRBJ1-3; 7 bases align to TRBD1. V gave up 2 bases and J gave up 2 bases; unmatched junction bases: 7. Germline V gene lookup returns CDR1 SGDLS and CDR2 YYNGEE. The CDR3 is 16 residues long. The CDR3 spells CASSVRGDAAGNTIYF. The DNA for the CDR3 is TGTGCCAGCAGCGTCAGGGGGGACGCTGCTGGAAACACCATATATTTT.

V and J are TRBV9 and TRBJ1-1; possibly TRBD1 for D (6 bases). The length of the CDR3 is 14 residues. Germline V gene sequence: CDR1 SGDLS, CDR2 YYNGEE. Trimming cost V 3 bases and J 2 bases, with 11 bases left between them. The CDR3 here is CASSEGGINTEAFF. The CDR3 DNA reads TGTGCCAGCAGCGAGGGGGGGATTAACACTGAAGCTTTCTTT. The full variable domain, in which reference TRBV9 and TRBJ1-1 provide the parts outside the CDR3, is DSGVTQTPKHLITATGQRVTLRCSPRSGDLSVYWYQQSLDQGLQFLIQYYNGEERAKGNILERFSAQQFPDLHSELNLSSLELGDSALYFCASSEGGINTEAFFGQGTRLTVV.

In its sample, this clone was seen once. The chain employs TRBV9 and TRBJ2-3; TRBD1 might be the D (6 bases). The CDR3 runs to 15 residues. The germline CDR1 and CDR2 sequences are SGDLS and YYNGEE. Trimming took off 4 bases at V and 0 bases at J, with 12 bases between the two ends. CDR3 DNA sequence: TGTGCCAGCAGCCCGACAGGATCTAGCACAGATACGCAGTATTTT. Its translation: CASSPTGSSTDTQYF.

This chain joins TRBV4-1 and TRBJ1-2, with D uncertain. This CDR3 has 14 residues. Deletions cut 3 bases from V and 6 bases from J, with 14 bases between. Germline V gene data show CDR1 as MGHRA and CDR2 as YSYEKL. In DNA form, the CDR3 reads TGCGCCAGCAGCCAGACCCGGGGAACAGATGGCTACACCTTC. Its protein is CASSQTRGTDGYTF.

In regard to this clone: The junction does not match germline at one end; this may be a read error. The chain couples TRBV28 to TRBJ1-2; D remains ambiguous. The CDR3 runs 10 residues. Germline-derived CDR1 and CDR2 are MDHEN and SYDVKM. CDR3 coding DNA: TGTGCCACCAGTCTGTATGGCTACACCTTC. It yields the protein CATSLYGYTF.

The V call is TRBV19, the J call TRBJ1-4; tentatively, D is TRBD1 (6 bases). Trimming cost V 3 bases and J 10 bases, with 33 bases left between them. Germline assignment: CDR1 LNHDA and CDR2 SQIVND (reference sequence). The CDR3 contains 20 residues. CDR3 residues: CASSIGALGLEGTRRGKLFF. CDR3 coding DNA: TGTGCCAGTAGTATCGGCGCTTTGGGTTTGGAAGGGACACGCCGGGGAAAACTGTTTTTT.